This TCR beta chain was identified in a study of identical twins. Study results and limitations: Fewer insertions characterized abundant cord blood beta clonotypes, whereas memory repertoires showed none.

TCRdb called the 5' RACE reads again in MiXCR, with one record for every CDR3 protein. Of some 660,000 distinct CDR3 sequences in the sample, 8.5% to 9% were seen once. Germline V gene data show CDR1 as LNHNV and CDR2 as YYDKDF (reference sequence). CDR3 size: 13 residues. Trimming removed 3 bases at V and 5 bases at J, with 9 bases between. As to this clonotype: The antigen is not known.

The same specimen was also included in a second study, on yellow fever vaccine responses in identical twins.

The chain links TRBV15 to TRBJ2-3; D is perhaps TRBD1 (5 bases). Material for sequencing was PBMCs. This TCR derives from a woman younger than 35 in good health. This CDR3 is CATSRPDRDTQYF. CDR3 coding DNA: TGTGCCACCAGCAGGCCCGACAGAGATACGCAGTATTTT.